The 7 T cell receptor beta chains reported below all come from one sample, sequenced in a study of CD8 T cells in Susac syndrome. Random hexamers were used to reverse transcribe the RNA input (roughly 0.5 to 1 ug). TCRdb passed the immunoSEQ multiplex PCR reads through MiXCR, listing each CDR3 protein once. The data show about 300,000 distinct CDR3 sequences, with around nine tenths seen just once and approximately 0.18% held by the top ten. Sequenced sample: CD8+ T cells from PBMCs. Receptors were obtained from a human donor with multiple sclerosis.

This clonotype was seen only once. The chain combines TRBV9 with TRBJ2-2; the D gene is possibly TRBD2 (6 bases). Germline CDR1 and CDR2: SGDLS and YYNGEE. Between the trimmed V and J ends, which lost 0 bases and 7 bases, there was a span of 19 bases. This CDR3 region has 17 residues. The CDR3 sequence is CASSVAQAGLGGGELFF. DNA of the CDR3: TGTGCCAGCAGCGTAGCTCAGGCGGGACTTGGGGGCGGGGAGCTGTTTTTT.

The chain recombines TRBV19 with TRBJ1-1; a possible D gene is TRBD1 (5 bases). V was trimmed by 2 bases and J by 0 bases, leaving 10 bases between them. CDR1 is LNHDA, CDR2 SQIVND, per germline (reference sequence). The CDR3 runs to 15 residues. The CDR3 nucleotides read TGTGCCAGTAGTATACGAGACAGCGTGAACACTGAAGCTTTCTTT. Encoded protein: CASSIRDSVNTEAFF.

The gene calls are TRBV4-3 and TRBJ2-2; D may be TRBD1 (6 bases). The CDR3 runs 17 residues. The germline gives CDR1 LGHNA, CDR2 YSLEER. V lost 0 bases to trimming and J lost 4 bases, with 15 bases between them. For the CDR3, the DNA is TGCGCCAGCAGCCAAGATAGAAGGGGGTGGGGCACCGGGGAGCTGTTTTTT. Residues: CASSQDRRGWGTGELFF.

This clonotype is a singleton in its sample. V gene TRBV27 combines with J gene TRBJ2-5, with TRBD2 matching over 7 bases. Germline CDR1 and CDR2: MNHEY and SMNVEV (reference sequence). The CDR3 covers 14 residues. J lost 7 bases, V lost 5 bases, and 10 bases had no gene match. The CDR3, as DNA: TGTGCCAGCAGTCAACAGGCTCCGGGAGGGACCCAGTACTTC. This sequence encodes CASSQQAPGGTQYF.

The J gene is TRBJ1-1, the V gene TRBV28; D call uncertain. This CDR3 has 11 residues. Trimming took 3 bases from V and 6 from J, leaving 5 bases between them. The germline CDR1 and CDR2 sequences are MDHEN and SYDVKM. The CDR3 sequence: CASSFTAEAFF. The CDR3 bases are TGTGCCAGCAGTTTTACCGCTGAAGCTTTCTTT. Combining the CDR3 with reference TRBV28 and TRBJ1-1 gives the whole variable domain DVKVTQSSRYLVKRTGEKVFLECVQDMDHENMFWYRQDPGLGLRLIYFSYDVKMKEKGDIPEGYSVSREKKERFSLILESASTNQTSMYLCASSFTAEAFFGQGTRLTVV.

The chain combines TRBV25-1 with TRBJ1-1, with D uncertain. The germline V and J ends were trimmed by 1 base and 10 bases, with 13 bases remaining between them. The CDR3 has 13 residues. Germline values: CDR1 MGHDK, CDR2 SYGVNS. The CDR3 reads CASSESVVTGAFF. The CDR3 DNA reads TGTGCCAGCAGTGAATCGGTTGTGACGGGAGCTTTCTTT.

The chain carries TRBV6-4 and TRBJ2-7, with D possibly called TRBD1 or TRBD2 (5 bases each). Trimming left V 5 bases short and J 4 bases short, with 15 bases between. This CDR3 is 14 amino acids long. Germline CDR1 and CDR2: MRHNA and SNTAGT. CDR3 coding DNA: TGTGCCAGCAGTCCTTCATCCGAGGGGTACGAGCAGTACTTC. This gives the protein CASSPSSEGYEQYF.